This T cell receptor (beta chain) appears in the sequencing data of a study of cytomegalovirus exposure and HLA in healthy donors. Study-wide findings and caveats: HLA allele associations emerged for around 15,000 TCR beta sequences in a later analysis, at 0.05 false discovery rate. Researchers reported in a later analysis that a missense DCLRE1C variant was tied to TCR beta V- and J-gene trimming.

The V and J ends lost 0 bases and 0 bases, in that order; junction bases with no gene match: 14. The V gene's germline CDR1 is LGHNA and CDR2 YNFKEQ. The CDR3 consists of 21 residues. PCR used 60 Vbeta primers and 13 Jbeta primers. The repertoire was sequenced with immunoSEQ multiplex PCR; TCRdb's copy has only in-frame clones and lacks some. The sample carries fewer than 130,000 clones, approximately 66% recorded once. This clone was detected only a few times. Its antigen remains unknown. The sequence came from a man aged 40-50 years in good health and CMV-seropositive. The chain uses TRBV4-2 and TRBJ2-4; 10 bases are shared with TRBD2. The specimen sequenced was PBMCs. Written as DNA, the CDR3 is TGTGCCAGCAGCCAAGATCTTCCCGGGCTAGCGGGAGATGTAGCCAAAAACATTCAGTACTTC. Translation: CASSQDLPGLAGDVAKNIQYF.